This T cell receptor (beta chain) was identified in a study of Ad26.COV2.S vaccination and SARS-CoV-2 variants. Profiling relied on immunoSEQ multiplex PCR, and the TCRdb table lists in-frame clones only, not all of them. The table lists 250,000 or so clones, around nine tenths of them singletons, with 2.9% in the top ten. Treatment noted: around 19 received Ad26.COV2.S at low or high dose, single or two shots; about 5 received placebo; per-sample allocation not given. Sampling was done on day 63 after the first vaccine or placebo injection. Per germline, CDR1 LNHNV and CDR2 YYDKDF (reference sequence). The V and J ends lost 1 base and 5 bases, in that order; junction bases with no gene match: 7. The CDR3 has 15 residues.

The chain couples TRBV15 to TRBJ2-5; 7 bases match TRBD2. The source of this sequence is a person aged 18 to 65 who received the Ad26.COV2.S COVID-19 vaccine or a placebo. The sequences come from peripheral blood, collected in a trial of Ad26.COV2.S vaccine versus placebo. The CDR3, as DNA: TGTGCCACCAGCAGAGGGAATGGCGGGAGCGAGACCCAGTACTTC. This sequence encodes CATSRGNGGSETQYF.